The entry below gives a single TCR beta chain sequence along with its context. The V end was cut by 1 base, the J end by 10 bases, with 12 bases between. Germline values: CDR1 SGHNT, CDR2 YYREEE (reference sequence). The CDR3 has 13 residues. This sample was taken from a study of T cell changes during pregnancy in multiple sclerosis. Assay used: immunoSEQ multiplex PCR; TCRdb lists only in-frame clones, some missing. The table lists 50,000 to 65,000 clones, less than 95% of them singletons. The source is a female donor in good health, enrolled as a control in a pregnancy study. This material consisted of peripheral blood, taken in the third trimester of pregnancy. The chain recombines TRBV5-4 with TRBJ2-1; D ambiguous. The DNA for the CDR3 is TGTGCCAGCAGCTTGTACCACGGGTGGGAGCAGTTCTTC. Protein product: CASSLYHGWEQFF.